These T cell receptor beta chains were read from a single sample in a study of blood T cell repertoires in COVID-19. Assay: immunoSEQ multiplex PCR; the TCRdb copy retains only in-frame clones and omits some. The repertoire includes 130,000 to 150,000 clones, approximately 86% of them detected once, and 2.5% to 3% sits in the top ten. The material sequenced was peripheral blood. The receptors were gathered from a woman between 35 and 50 years old with active or convalescent COVID-19. The conserved cysteine and the conserved F or W are not part of the CDR3 here.

j_gene: TRBJ2-2
v_gene: TRBV3-1/TRBV3-2
CDR3aa: ASSRDPRLGPGELF

j_gene: TRBJ1-2
v_gene: TRBV11-2
CDR3aa: ASSLQRFPASYGYT

j_gene: TRBJ2-7
v_gene: TRBV6-5
CDR3aa: ASSYSMRDSYEQY

j_gene: TRBJ1-6
v_gene: TRBV7-6
CDR3aa: ASSLEVRGSYSPLH

j_gene: TRBJ1-1
v_gene: TRBV7-9
CDR3aa: ASALTGTNTEAF

j_gene: TRBJ2-2
v_gene: TRBV2
CDR3aa: ASSEVGGSMGGELF

j_gene: TRBJ2-1
v_gene: TRBV6-5
CDR3aa: ASSRLAGNYNEQF

j_gene: TRBJ1-1
v_gene: TRBV5-1
CDR3aa: ASSSLYRGLEAF

j_gene: TRBJ1-5
v_gene: TRBV19
CDR3aa: ATTRQFHSNQPQH

j_gene: TRBJ2-2
v_gene: TRBV9
CDR3aa: ASSVSKTSGGNTGELF

j_gene: TRBJ2-1
v_gene: TRBV9
CDR3aa: ASSVGVSGMGGSNEQF

j_gene: TRBJ1-2
v_gene: TRBV27
CDR3aa: ASSSSIAYGYT

j_gene: TRBJ2-7
v_gene: TRBV6-1
CDR3aa: ASSDERGASYEQY

j_gene: TRBJ2-5
v_gene: TRBV2
CDR3aa: ASKREQGESQY

j_gene: TRBJ1-2
v_gene: TRBV30
CDR3aa: AWNPQGFYGYT

j_gene: TRBJ2-5
v_gene: TRBV7-2
CDR3aa: ASSFAPEMGTQY

j_gene: TRBJ2-1
v_gene: TRBV2
CDR3aa: ASSGLVAPTDEQF

j_gene: TRBJ2-3
v_gene: TRBV7-2
CDR3aa: ASSLAGSGRGVTDTQY

j_gene: TRBJ1-2
v_gene: TRBV11-2
CDR3aa: ASSLGAGVYGYT

j_gene: TRBJ2-2
v_gene: TRBV4-1
CDR3aa: ASSQVASGSDGELF

j_gene: TRBJ1-5
v_gene: TRBV6-1
CDR3aa: ASSQGYQPQH

j_gene: TRBJ1-6
v_gene: TRBV19
CDR3aa: ASKEKRSPLH

j_gene: TRBJ2-5
v_gene: TRBV5-4
CDR3aa: ASSPDEGTQY

j_gene: TRBJ1-1
v_gene: TRBV11-2
CDR3aa: ASSSRGQRTEAF

j_gene: TRBJ1-1
v_gene: TRBV4-2
CDR3aa: ASSQDRGTGLDTEAF

j_gene: TRBJ1-5
v_gene: TRBV28
CDR3aa: ASSQMLRGDQPQH

j_gene: TRBJ2-5
v_gene: TRBV15
CDR3aa: ATSRGIAGRQETQY

j_gene: TRBJ2-7
v_gene: TRBV27
CDR3aa: ASSFTPPDRGKDEQY

j_gene: TRBJ1-3
v_gene: TRBV9
CDR3aa: ASSVDPLQVSGNTIY

j_gene: TRBJ1-4
v_gene: TRBV5-1
CDR3aa: ASSPGQGELF

j_gene: TRBJ1-5
v_gene: TRBV28
CDR3aa: ASRPGTVGQPQH

j_gene: TRBJ2-7
v_gene: TRBV5-1
CDR3aa: ASSSSGIPYEQY

j_gene: TRBJ2-6
v_gene: TRBV19
CDR3aa: ASSRQGLDSGANVLT

j_gene: TRBJ1-3
v_gene: TRBV6-5
CDR3aa: ASRADRGPGNTIY

j_gene: TRBJ1-4
v_gene: TRBV7-2
CDR3aa: ASSPGRDEKLF

j_gene: TRBJ2-1
v_gene: TRBV28
CDR3aa: ASSSGTDYNEQF

j_gene: TRBJ2-7
v_gene: TRBV11-2
CDR3aa: ASSLDHSYEQY

j_gene: TRBJ1-1
v_gene: TRBV10-3
CDR3aa: AISATGQEAF

j_gene: TRBJ1-6
v_gene: TRBV7-2
CDR3aa: ASSLSRDRFYNSPLH

j_gene: TRBJ2-1
v_gene: TRBV28
CDR3aa: ASSFTGVSSYNEQF